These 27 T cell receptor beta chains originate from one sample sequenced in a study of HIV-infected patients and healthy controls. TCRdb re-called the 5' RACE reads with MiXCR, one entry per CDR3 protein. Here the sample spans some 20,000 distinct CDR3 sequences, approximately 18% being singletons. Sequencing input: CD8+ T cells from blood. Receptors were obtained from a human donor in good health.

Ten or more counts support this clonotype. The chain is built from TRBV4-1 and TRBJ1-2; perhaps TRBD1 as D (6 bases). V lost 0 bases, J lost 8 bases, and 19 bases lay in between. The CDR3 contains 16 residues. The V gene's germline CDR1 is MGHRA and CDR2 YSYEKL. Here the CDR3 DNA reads TGCGCCAGCAGCCAAGAGATATCGGGGGGCGCAAACGGCTACACCTTC. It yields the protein CASSQEISGGANGYTF.

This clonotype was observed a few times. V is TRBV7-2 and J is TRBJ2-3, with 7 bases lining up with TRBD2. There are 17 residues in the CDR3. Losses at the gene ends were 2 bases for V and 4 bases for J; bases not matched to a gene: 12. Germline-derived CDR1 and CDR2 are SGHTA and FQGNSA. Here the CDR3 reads CASSLTRRAGWSDTQYF. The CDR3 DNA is TGTGCCAGCAGCTTAACCCGAAGAGCGGGGTGGTCAGATACGCAGTATTTT.

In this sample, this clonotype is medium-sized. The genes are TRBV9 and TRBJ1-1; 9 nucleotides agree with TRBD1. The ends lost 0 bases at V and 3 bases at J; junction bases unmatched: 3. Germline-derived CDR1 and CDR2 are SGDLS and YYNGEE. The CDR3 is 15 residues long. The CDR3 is CASSVADRGYTEAFF. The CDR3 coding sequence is TGTGCCAGCAGCGTAGCCGACAGGGGGTACACTGAAGCTTTCTTT.

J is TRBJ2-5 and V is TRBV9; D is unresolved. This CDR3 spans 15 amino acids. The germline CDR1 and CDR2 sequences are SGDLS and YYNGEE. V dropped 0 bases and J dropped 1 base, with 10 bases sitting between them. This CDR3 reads CASSVGVSTQETQYF. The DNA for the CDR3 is TGTGCCAGCAGCGTAGGTGTTTCCACCCAAGAGACCCAGTACTTC.

CDR3 in DNA: TGTGCCAGCAGCCAAACCTCCCCGAACACTGAAGCTTTCTTT. Protein product: CASSQTSPNTEAFF. The V gene is TRBV16, the J gene TRBJ1-1; D gene ambiguous. Per the germline V gene, CDR1 is KGHSY and CDR2 is FQNENV. V lost 2 bases and J 1 base, leaving 8 bases between the germline ends. The CDR3 is 14 residues long.

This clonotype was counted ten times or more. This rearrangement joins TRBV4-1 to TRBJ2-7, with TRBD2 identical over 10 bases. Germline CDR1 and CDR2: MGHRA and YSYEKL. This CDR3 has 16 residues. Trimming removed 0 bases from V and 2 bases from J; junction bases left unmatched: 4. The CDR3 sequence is CASSQEWTSGAYEQYF. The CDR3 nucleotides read TGCGCCAGCAGCCAAGAATGGACTAGCGGAGCCTACGAGCAGTACTTC.

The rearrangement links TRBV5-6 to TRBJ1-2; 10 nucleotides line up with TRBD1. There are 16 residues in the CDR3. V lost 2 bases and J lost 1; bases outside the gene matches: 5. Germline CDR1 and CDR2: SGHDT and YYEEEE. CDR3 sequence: CASSFRDRGINYGYTF. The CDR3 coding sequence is TGTGCCAGCAGCTTCCGGGACAGGGGTATTAACTATGGCTACACCTTC.

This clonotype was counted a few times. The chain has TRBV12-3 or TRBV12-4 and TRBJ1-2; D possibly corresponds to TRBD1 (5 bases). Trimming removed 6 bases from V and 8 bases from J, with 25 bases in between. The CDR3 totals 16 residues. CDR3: CASSPGELGGDRGYTF. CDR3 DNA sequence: TGTGCCAGCAGCCCGGGGGAGTTGGGGGGGGATCGAGGCTACACCTTC.

The CDR3 coding sequence is TGTGCCAGCAGTCGCGGGGGGGGCTTCCATGAGCAGTTCTTC. The encoded protein is CASSRGGGFHEQFF. This sequence joins TRBV9 and TRBJ2-1, with 9 bases identical to TRBD2. Germline assignment: CDR1 SGDLS and CDR2 YYNGEE. V gave up 5 bases and J gave up 8 bases; unmatched junction bases: 8. The CDR3 sequence is 14 residues long.

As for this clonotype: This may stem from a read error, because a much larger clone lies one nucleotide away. CDR3 sequence reads: CASSLAPTGPINIQYF. In nucleotides, the CDR3 is TGTGCCAGCAGCCTCGCCCCGACAGGGCCCATAAACATTCAGTACTTC. The chain employs TRBV14 and TRBJ2-4, with 7 bases lining up with TRBD1. The CDR3 has 16 amino acids. V trimming: 4 bases; J trimming: 6 bases; junction bases outside the gene matches: 12. Germline CDR1 is SGHDN and CDR2 is FVKESK. The full variable domain, rest sourced from reference TRBV14 and TRBJ2-4, is EAGVTQFPSHSVIEKGQTVTLRCDPISGHDNLYWYRRVMGKEIKFLLHFVKESKQDESGMPNNRFLAERTGGTYSTLKVQPAELEDSGVYFCASSLAPTGPINIQYFGAGTRLSVL.

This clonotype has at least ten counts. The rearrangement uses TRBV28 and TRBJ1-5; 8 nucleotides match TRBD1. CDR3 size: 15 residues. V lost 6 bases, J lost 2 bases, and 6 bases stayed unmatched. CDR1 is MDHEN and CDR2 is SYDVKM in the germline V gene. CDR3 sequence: CASRLQGAGNQPQHF. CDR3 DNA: TGTGCCAGCAGACTCCAGGGGGCCGGCAATCAGCCCCAGCATTTT.

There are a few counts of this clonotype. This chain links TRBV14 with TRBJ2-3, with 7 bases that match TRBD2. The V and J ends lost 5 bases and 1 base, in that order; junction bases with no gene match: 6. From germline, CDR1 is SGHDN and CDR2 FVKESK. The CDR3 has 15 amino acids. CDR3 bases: TGTGCCAGCAGCGTCCGCGGGAGCGGCACAGATACGCAGTATTTT. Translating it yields CASSVRGSGTDTQYF.

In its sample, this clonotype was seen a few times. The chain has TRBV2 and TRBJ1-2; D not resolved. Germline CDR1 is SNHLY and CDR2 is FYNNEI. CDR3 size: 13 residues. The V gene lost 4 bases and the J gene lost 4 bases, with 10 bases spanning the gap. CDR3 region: CASSVKGSYGYTF. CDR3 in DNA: TGTGCCAGCAGTGTTAAAGGTAGCTATGGCTACACCTTC.

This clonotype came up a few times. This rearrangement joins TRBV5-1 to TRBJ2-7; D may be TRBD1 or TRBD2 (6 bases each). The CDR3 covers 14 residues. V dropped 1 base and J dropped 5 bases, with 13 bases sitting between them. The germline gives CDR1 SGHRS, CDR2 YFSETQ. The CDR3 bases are TGCGCCAGCAGCTTGAGTACAGGGAGGAACGAGCAGTACTTC. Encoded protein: CASSLSTGRNEQYF. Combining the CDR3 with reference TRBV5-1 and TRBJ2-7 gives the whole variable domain KAGVTQTPRYLIKTRGQQVTLSCSPISGHRSVSWYQQTPGQGLQFLFEYFSETQRNKGNFPGRFSGRQFSNSRSEMNVSTLELGDSALYLCASSLSTGRNEQYFGPGTRLTVT.

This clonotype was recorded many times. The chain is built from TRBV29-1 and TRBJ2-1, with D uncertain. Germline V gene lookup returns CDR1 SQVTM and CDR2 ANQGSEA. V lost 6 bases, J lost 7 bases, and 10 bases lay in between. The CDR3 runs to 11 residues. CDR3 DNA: TGCAGCGTCGGCACCCGAAATGAGCAGTTCTTC. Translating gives CSVGTRNEQFF.

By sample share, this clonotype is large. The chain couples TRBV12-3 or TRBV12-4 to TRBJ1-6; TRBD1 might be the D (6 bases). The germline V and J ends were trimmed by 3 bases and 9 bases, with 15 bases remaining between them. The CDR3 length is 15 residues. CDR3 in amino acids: CASSFGTPAVSPLHF. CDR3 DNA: TGTGCCAGCAGTTTTGGGACACCCGCGGTTTCACCCCTCCACTTT.

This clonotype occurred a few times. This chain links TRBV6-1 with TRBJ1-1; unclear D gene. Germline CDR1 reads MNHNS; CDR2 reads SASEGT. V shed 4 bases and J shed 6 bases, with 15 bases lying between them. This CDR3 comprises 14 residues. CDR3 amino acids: CASSATPEGAEAFF. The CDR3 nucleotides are TGTGCCAGCAGTGCGACCCCCGAGGGAGCTGAAGCTTTCTTT.

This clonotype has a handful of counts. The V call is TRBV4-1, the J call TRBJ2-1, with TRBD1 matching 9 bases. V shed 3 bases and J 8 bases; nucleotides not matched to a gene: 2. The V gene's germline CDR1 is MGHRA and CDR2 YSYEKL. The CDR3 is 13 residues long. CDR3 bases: TGCGCCAGCAGCCAGGGACAGGGCGATGAGCAGTTCTTC. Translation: CASSQGQGDEQFF.

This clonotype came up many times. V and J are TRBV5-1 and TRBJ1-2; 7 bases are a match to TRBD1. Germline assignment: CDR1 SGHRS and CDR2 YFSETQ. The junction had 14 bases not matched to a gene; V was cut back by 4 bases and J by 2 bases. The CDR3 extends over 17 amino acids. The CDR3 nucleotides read TGCGCCAGCAGCCACAGCGCCGGGACAGCGCAAAACTATGGCTACACCTTC. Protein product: CASSHSAGTAQNYGYTF.

For the CDR3, the DNA is TGTGCCAGCGCCAGAAACACCGGGGAGCTGTTTTTT. Translated, it gives CASARNTGELFF. This chain uses TRBV6-1 with TRBJ2-2; D is unresolved. Per the germline V gene, CDR1 is MNHNS and CDR2 is SASEGT. With 8 bases removed from V and 2 bases from J, the gap between germline ends came to 6 bases. The CDR3 has 12 amino acids.

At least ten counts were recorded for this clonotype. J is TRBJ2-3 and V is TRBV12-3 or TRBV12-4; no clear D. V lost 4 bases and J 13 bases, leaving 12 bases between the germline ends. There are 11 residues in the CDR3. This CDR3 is CASSSPGQEYF. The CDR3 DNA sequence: TGTGCCAGCAGTTCTCCGGGCCAAGAGTATTTT.

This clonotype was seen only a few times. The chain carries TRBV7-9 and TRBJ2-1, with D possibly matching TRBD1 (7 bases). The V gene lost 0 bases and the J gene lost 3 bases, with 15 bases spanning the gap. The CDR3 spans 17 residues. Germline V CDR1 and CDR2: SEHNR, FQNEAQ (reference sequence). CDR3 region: CASSLAVGQDYYNEQFF. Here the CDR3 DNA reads TGTGCCAGCAGCTTAGCGGTCGGACAGGACTACTACAATGAGCAGTTCTTC.

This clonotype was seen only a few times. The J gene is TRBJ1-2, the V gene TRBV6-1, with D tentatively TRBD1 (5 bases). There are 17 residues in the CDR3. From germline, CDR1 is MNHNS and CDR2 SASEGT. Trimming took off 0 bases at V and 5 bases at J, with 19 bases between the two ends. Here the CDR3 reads CASSEALRWGPAYGYTF. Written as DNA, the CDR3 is TGTGCCAGCAGTGAAGCGCTTCGATGGGGACCGGCGTATGGCTACACCTTC.

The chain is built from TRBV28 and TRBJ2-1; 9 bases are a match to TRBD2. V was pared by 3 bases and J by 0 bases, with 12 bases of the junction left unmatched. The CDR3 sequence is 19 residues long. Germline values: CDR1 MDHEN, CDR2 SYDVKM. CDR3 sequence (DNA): TGTGCCAGCAGTTTGGGGCTAGCGGGGCCCCCCAGCTCCTACAATGAGCAGTTCTTC. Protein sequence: CASSLGLAGPPSSYNEQFF.

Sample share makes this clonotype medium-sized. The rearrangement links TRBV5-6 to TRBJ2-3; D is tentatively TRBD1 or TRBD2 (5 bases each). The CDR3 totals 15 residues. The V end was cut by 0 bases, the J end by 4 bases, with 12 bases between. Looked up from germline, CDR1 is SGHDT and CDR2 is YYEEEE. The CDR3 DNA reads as TGTGCCAGCAGCTTGGGGGACCGAACTTCAGATACGCAGTATTTT. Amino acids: CASSLGDRTSDTQYF.

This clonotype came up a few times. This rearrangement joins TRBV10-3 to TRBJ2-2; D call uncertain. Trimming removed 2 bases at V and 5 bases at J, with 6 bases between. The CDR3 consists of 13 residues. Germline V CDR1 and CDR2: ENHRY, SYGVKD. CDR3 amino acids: CAISEEETGELFF. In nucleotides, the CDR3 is TGTGCCATCAGTGAGGAGGAGACCGGGGAGCTGTTTTTT.

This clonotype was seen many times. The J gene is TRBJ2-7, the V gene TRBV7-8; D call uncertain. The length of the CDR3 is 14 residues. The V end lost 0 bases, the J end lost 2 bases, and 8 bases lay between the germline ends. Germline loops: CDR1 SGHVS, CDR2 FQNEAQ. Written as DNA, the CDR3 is TGTGCCAGCAGCTTAGCCCCTGCAGCCTACGAGCAGTACTTC. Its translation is CASSLAPAAYEQYF.